The 25 T cell receptor beta chains listed next were all sequenced from one sample in a study of T cells in Graves' hyperthyroidism and ophthalmopathy. Researchers amplified the TCR beta CDR3 regions from RNA transcripts. In the first-round RT-PCR of the TCR CDR3, the HTBI primer set was used. From the multiplex PCR reads, TCRdb called clonotypes with MiXCR, one entry per CDR3 protein. The sample holds 500,000 or so distinct CDR3 sequences, more than 15% seen once. Specimen: blood. The receptors were sampled from a woman between 18 and 29 years old with Graves' ophthalmopathy.

This clonotype was recorded many times. The rearrangement links TRBV30 to TRBJ1-1; D perhaps matches TRBD1 (5 bases). The CDR3 is 13 amino acids. CDR1 is GTSNPN, CDR2 SVGIG, per germline (reference sequence). Trimming left V 2 bases short and J 7 bases short, with 14 bases between. This chain's CDR3 is CAWSLVAGSEAFF. The CDR3 DNA follows: TGTGCCTGGAGTCTGGTCGCAGGGAGTGAAGCTTTCTTT.

As concerns this clonotype: A much larger clone lies one base from this, so it may be a read error. The chain is built from TRBV28 and TRBJ2-5; 8 nucleotides match TRBD1. CDR3 size: 15 residues. V dropped 4 bases and J dropped 3; count of bases not matched to a gene: 7. In germline, CDR1 is MDHEN, CDR2 SYDVKM. This chain's CDR3 is CASSSQDRVEETQYF. CDR3 DNA: TGTGCCAGCAGTTCCCAGGACAGGGTAGAAGAGACCCAGTACTTC.

V usage is TRBV7-9 and J usage is TRBJ1-3, with 7 positions matching TRBD1. This CDR3 spans 17 amino acids. The trim removed 4 bases at V and 0 bases at J, leaving 9 bases unmatched. CDR1 SEHNR and CDR2 FQNEAQ come from the germline V gene (reference sequence). The CDR3 region has the DNA TGTGCCAGCAGCTCGTGGGGGGGACAGAGCTCTGGAAACACCATATATTTT. This encodes CASSSWGGQSSGNTIYF. Based on the CDR3 plus reference TRBV7-9 and TRBJ1-3, the full variable domain is DTGVSQNPRHKITKRGQNVTFRCDPISEHNRLYWYRQTLGQGPEFLTYFQNEAQLEKSRLLSDRFSAERPKGSFSTLEIQRTEQGDSAMYLCASSSWGGQSSGNTIYFGEGSWLTVV.

This clonotype showed up just a few times. J is TRBJ1-1 and V is TRBV4-2; D unresolved. Deletions cut 0 bases from V and 4 bases from J, with 9 bases between. This CDR3 spans 14 amino acids. The germline CDR1 and CDR2 sequences are LGHNA and YNFKEQ. The CDR3 loop reads CASSQDGETTEAFF. The CDR3 DNA is TGTGCCAGCAGCCAAGACGGGGAGACCACTGAAGCTTTCTTT.

This clonotype appeared a few times. V gene TRBV6-1 combines with J gene TRBJ1-1; 7 positions match TRBD1. This CDR3 spans 15 amino acids. The V gene end was trimmed by 6 bases and the J gene end by 4 bases; junction bases not matched to a gene: 11. Germline CDR1 reads MNHNS; CDR2 reads SASEGT. The DNA of the CDR3 is TGTGCCAGCAGACCAACCGTACAGGGGCTCACTGAAGCTTTCTTT. Its protein is CASRPTVQGLTEAFF.

This clonotype appeared many times. The V and J genes are TRBV12-3 or TRBV12-4 and TRBJ2-1; tentatively, D is TRBD2 (6 bases). The CDR3 loop spans 16 amino acids. Deletions cut 7 bases from V and 1 base from J, with 17 bases between. CDR3 protein: CASTSQVGGSYNEQFF. In DNA form, the CDR3 reads TGTGCCAGCACCTCCCAGGTGGGAGGATCCTACAATGAGCAGTTCTTC.

This clonotype was seen at least ten times. The chain has TRBV2 and TRBJ2-7; D is unclear. The germline V gene encodes CDR1 SNHLY and CDR2 FYNNEI. Trimming removed 7 bases from V and 5 bases from J, with 15 bases in between. The CDR3 runs to 13 residues. As DNA, the CDR3 is TGTGCCAGCACCCCCGGGTCTTCCGACGAGCAGTACTTC. This codes for CASTPGSSDEQYF.

This clonotype was observed at least ten times. This chain uses TRBV7-2 with TRBJ1-1; TRBD1 matches 8 bases. This CDR3 contains 15 residues. Germline V lookup: CDR1 SGHTA, CDR2 FQGNSA. V was clipped by 2 bases and J by 0 bases; unmatched bases: 2. CDR3 in DNA: TGTGCCAGCAGCTTACAGGGGGCTTTGAACACTGAAGCTTTCTTT. Protein: CASSLQGALNTEAFF.

This clonotype was seen repeatedly, ten times or more. The gene calls are TRBV28 and TRBJ2-1; 11 bases are a match to TRBD2. Germline V gene sequence: CDR1 MDHEN, CDR2 SYDVKM. After removal of 4 bases from V and 9 bases from J, the junction contained 17 bases not matched to a gene. CDR3 length: 18 residues. In DNA form, the CDR3 reads TGTGCCAGCAGTTCATTCCAGAGACTAGCGGGAAGGAATAGTGAGCAGTTCTTC. Translation gives CASSSFQRLAGRNSEQFF.

The chain recombines TRBV12-3 or TRBV12-4 with TRBJ2-1; 8 nucleotides line up with TRBD2. This CDR3 is built from 14 residues. V lost 7 bases and J lost 2; bases outside the gene matches: 4. CDR3 protein: CASNLAGTYNEQFF. For the CDR3, the DNA is TGTGCCAGCAACCTAGCGGGCACCTACAATGAGCAGTTCTTC.

At least ten counts were recorded for this clonotype. V usage is TRBV3-1 and J usage is TRBJ2-1; 10 nucleotides align to TRBD2. CDR3 length equals 19 residues. CDR1 is LGHDT, CDR2 YNNKEL, per germline (reference sequence). With 0 bases clipped from V and 2 bases from J, the junction kept 10 bases outside the gene matches. For the CDR3, the DNA is TGTGCCAGCAGCCAAGATCATGTAGAGCGGGAGGGCCCCTACAATGAGCAGTTCTTC. Translated, it gives CASSQDHVEREGPYNEQFF.

V is TRBV11-1 and J is TRBJ2-3; no firm D call. Germline V gene data show CDR1 as SGHAT and CDR2 as FQDESV (reference sequence). This CDR3 has 12 amino acids. Trimming cost V 2 bases and J 9 bases, with 9 bases left between them. CDR3 residues: CASSLSGPTQYF. Here the CDR3 DNA reads TGTGCCAGCAGCTTATCCGGTCCAACGCAGTATTTT.

This clonotype was seen repeatedly, ten times or more. This chain uses TRBV6-1 with TRBJ2-1, with no clear D. V lost 2 bases and J 0 bases, leaving 11 bases between the germline ends. In germline, CDR1 is MNHNS, CDR2 SASEGT. This CDR3 comprises 16 residues. CDR3 amino acids: CASSESNWSSYNEQFF. CDR3 nucleotide sequence: TGTGCCAGCAGTGAAAGCAACTGGAGCTCCTACAATGAGCAGTTCTTC.

V and J are TRBV9 and TRBJ1-2; no definite D call. Trimming removed 3 bases from V and 5 bases from J, with 8 bases in between. CDR1 SGDLS and CDR2 YYNGEE come from the germline V gene. The CDR3 runs 12 residues. In nucleotides, the CDR3 is TGTGCCAGCAGCGCACAAGAATATGGCTACACCTTC. It encodes CASSAQEYGYTF. The entire variable domain, with the rest obtained from reference TRBV9 and TRBJ1-2, is as follows: DSGVTQTPKHLITATGQRVTLRCSPRSGDLSVYWYQQSLDQGLQFLIQYYNGEERAKGNILERFSAQQFPDLHSELNLSSLELGDSALYFCASSAQEYGYTFGSGTRLTVV.

This clonotype was seen a few times. One end of the junction is discordant with germline, which a read error may explain. The chain recombines TRBV15 with TRBJ1-1; TRBD1 matches 7 bases. The CDR3 totals 13 residues. Germline lookup yields CDR1 LNHNV and CDR2 YYDKDF (reference sequence). The CDR3 DNA is TGTGCCACCAGCAGAGGAGGGGGCACTGAAGCTTCCTTT. It codes for CATSRGGGTEASF. The full variable domain, its missing parts supplied by reference TRBV15 and TRBJ1-1, is DAMVIQNPRYQVTQFGKPVTLSCSQTLNHNVMYWYQQKSSQAPKLLFHYYDKDFNNEADTPDNFQSRRPNTSFCFLDIRSPGLGDTAMYLCATSRGGGTEASFGQGTRLTVV.

The V gene is TRBV7-2, the J gene TRBJ1-3; a weak D match, TRBD1 (6 bases). V lost 1 base and J lost 0, with 16 bases in between. Per germline, CDR1 SGHTA and CDR2 FQGNSA. The CDR3 covers 18 residues. The CDR3 is CASSLVGTGTFSGNTIYF. CDR3 DNA: TGTGCCAGCAGCTTAGTGGGTACAGGGACATTCTCTGGAAACACCATATATTTT.

This clonotype was recorded many times. The rearrangement uses TRBV28 and TRBJ2-7; 10 bases are a match to TRBD1. This CDR3 has 14 amino acids. With 6 bases clipped from V and 3 bases from J, the junction kept 5 bases outside the gene matches. From germline, CDR1 is MDHEN and CDR2 SYDVKM. CDR3 sequence reads: CASSGTGVGYEQYF. CDR3 nucleotides: TGTGCCAGCAGCGGGACAGGGGTCGGCTACGAGCAGTACTTC.

This clonotype has only a few counts. J is TRBJ2-7 and V is TRBV12-3 or TRBV12-4; 9 nucleotides match TRBD2. The CDR3 sequence is 14 residues long. With V trimmed by 6 bases and J by 2 bases, 5 bases remained unmatched. CDR3 region: CASRKASGAYEQYF. The CDR3 DNA reads as TGTGCCAGCAGAAAGGCTAGCGGGGCCTACGAGCAGTACTTC.

The CDR3, as DNA: TGCGCCAGCAGCCCTTTAGCGGGAGGGCCAGCGGGGGAGCTGTTTTTT. Its protein product is CASSPLAGGPAGELFF. V usage is TRBV4-1 and J usage is TRBJ2-2, with 11 bases lining up with TRBD2. The CDR3 has 16 residues. Per the germline V gene, CDR1 is MGHRA and CDR2 is YSYEKL. The V gene end was trimmed by 4 bases and the J gene end by 8 bases; junction bases not matched to a gene: 9.

This clonotype was seen more than once but under ten times. The chain recombines TRBV19 with TRBJ1-5; D unclear. The V end was cut by 0 bases, the J end by 0 bases, with 12 bases between. Germline V gene sequence: CDR1 LNHDA, CDR2 SQIVND (reference sequence). The CDR3 has 17 residues. The DNA for the CDR3 is TGTGCCAGTAGTATAGATGTCAGTCCTTATAGCAATCAGCCCCAGCATTTT. This encodes CASSIDVSPYSNQPQHF.

The chain uses TRBV7-2 and TRBJ2-3, with TRBD2 identical over 16 bases. Germline CDR1 reads SGHTA; CDR2 reads FQGNSA. The ends lost 2 bases at V and 8 bases at J; junction bases unmatched: 10. The CDR3 covers 18 residues. The DNA for the CDR3 is TGTGCCAGCAGCTTATTAACCCGGGGACTAGCGGGGGGGTTTACGCAGTATTTT. It yields the protein CASSLLTRGLAGGFTQYF.

This clonotype came up many times. The genes are TRBV6-2 or TRBV6-3 and TRBJ2-1; D is possibly TRBD1 (6 bases). Germline CDR1 is MNHEY and CDR2 is SVGEGT. CDR3 length: 15 amino acids. V was pared by 1 base and J by 6 bases, with 13 bases between. In nucleotides, the CDR3 is TGTGCCAGCAGTTACTTGGACCCCAGGGGCAATGAGCAGTTCTTC. It is translated as CASSYLDPRGNEQFF.

There are many counts of this clonotype. The chain has TRBV15 and TRBJ1-1; D may be TRBD1 (5 bases). V was shortened by 0 bases and J by 3 bases, with 11 bases between the two germline ends. CDR1 is LNHNV and CDR2 is YYDKDF in the germline V gene (reference sequence). The CDR3 length is 15 residues. The CDR3 DNA is TGTGCCACCAGCAGAGATCGGGAAGGGGACACTGAAGCTTTCTTT. It translates to CATSRDREGDTEAFF.

The chain employs TRBV7-3 and TRBJ1-6; D might be TRBD1 (5 bases). Trimming removed 5 bases at V and 4 bases at J, with 6 bases between. Germline CDR1 is SGHTA and CDR2 is FQGTGA. The CDR3 covers 13 residues. Written as DNA, the CDR3 is TGTGCCAGCAGCGGGGGATATAATTCACCCCTCCACTTT. This encodes CASSGGYNSPLHF.

This clonotype has at least ten counts. V usage is TRBV28 and J usage is TRBJ2-1; 7 bases align to TRBD2. Unmatched junction bases numbered 17, after V lost 5 bases and J lost 4 bases. CDR3 size: 18 residues. Germline-derived CDR1 and CDR2 are MDHEN and SYDVKM. The CDR3 nucleotides are TGTGCCAGCAGTGTTTCCGCCGACATCACTAGCGCGTACAATGAGCAGTTCTTC. It is translated as CASSVSADITSAYNEQFF.